Given below is one TCR beta chain in context. Run at survey level, the immunoSEQ assay was version v3.0. Measured with immunoSEQ multiplex PCR; TCRdb has only the in-frame clones, and not every one. The data show around 2,700 clones, with 60% to 85% seen just once and about 8.6% held by the top ten. The sample is drawn from a study of long-term antiretroviral therapy in people with HIV. Losses at the gene ends were 2 bases for V and 5 bases for J; bases not matched to a gene: 6. The CDR3 totals 14 residues. CDR1 and CDR2 from the germline V gene are PRHDT and FYEKMQ (reference sequence). People in the study who had HIV all got their treatment in the United States.

The sequenced sample was unsorted PBMCs, obtained 0.4 years before starting antiretroviral therapy. This clonotype originated in a woman in her thirties or forties with HIV. The chain employs TRBV13 and TRBJ2-7, with 7 bases identical to TRBD2. DNA of the CDR3: TGTGCCAGCAGCTTAAGAGCGGGAAGAGACGAGCAGTACTTC. Translating it yields CASSLRAGRDEQYF.